These T cell receptor beta chains were read from a single sample in a study of T cell responses to AZD1222 COVID-19 vaccine. Using immunoSEQ multiplex PCR, the repertoire was profiled, and TCRdb retains in-frame clones only, with some absent. The data hold tens of thousands of clones, with around 85% observed a single time. The material sequenced was peripheral blood, taken on day 0 of AZD1222 vaccination. These receptors were obtained from an adult in good health. Both conserved end residues are part of each CDR3. The order of the fields is D gene, clone size, V gene, J gene, CDR3 DNA, CDR3 protein. A D gene is named only where the DNA matches it firmly. Only part of the rows carry a size: once, few, many, or a class if the clone is expanded.

TRBD2	NA	TRBV27	TRBJ2-3	TGTGCCAGCAGTTTACTAGCGGGGGGATTCGCTAGCACAGATACGCAGTATTTT	CASSLLAGGFASTDTQYF
NA	NA	TRBV12-5	TRBJ2-1	TGTGCTAGTGAAGTTAGGAATGAGCAGTTCTTC	CASEVRNEQFF
NA	few	TRBV12-3/TRBV12-4	TRBJ2-1	TGTGCCACTAGCGACGGGTACAATGAGCAGTTCTTC	CATSDGYNEQFF
NA	NA	TRBV4-1	TRBJ1-5	TGCGCCAGCACCCTGGCCCCCTCGCAGTGGAGCAATCAGCCCCAGCATTTT	CASTLAPSQWSNQPQHF
NA	once	TRBV9	TRBJ1-1	TGTGCCAGCAGCCCCGAGGAAACTTTTTGGGGCACTGAAGCTTTCTTT	CASSPEETFWGTEAFF
NA	NA	TRBV19	TRBJ1-1	TGTGCCAGTAGTAAAACAGGGCTTGAAGCTTTCTTT	CASSKTGLEAFF
NA	NA	TRBV19	TRBJ2-3	TGTGCCACCCTCTACACAGATACGCAGTATTTT	CATLYTDTQYF
NA	NA	TRBV19	TRBJ2-5	TGTGCCAGTAGTCCCCCCGGGCCCAAGGGAGAGACCCAGTACTTC	CASSPPGPKGETQYF
TRBD1	NA	TRBV14	TRBJ1-5	TGTGCCAGCAGCCAAGGACAGGGACAGCCCCAGCATTTT	CASSQGQGQPQHF
NA	NA	TRBV7-9	TRBJ2-5	TGTGCCAGCAGCTTAAATACGGAGACCCAGTACTTC	CASSLNTETQYF
TRBD1	medium-sized	TRBV2	TRBJ1-6	TGTGCGAGTCGGACAGGGTCTTCACCCCTCCACTTT	CASRTGSSPLHF
NA	NA	TRBV15	TRBJ1-6	TGTGCCACCAGCAGAGGCAGGGGTTCACCCCTCCACTTT	CATSRGRGSPLHF
TRBD1	NA	TRBV27	TRBJ1-1	TGTGCCAGCAGTAACAGGGGTACTGAAGCTTTCTTT	CASSNRGTEAFF
TRBD1	few	TRBV4-2	TRBJ2-5	TGTGCCAGCAGCCAAGAGGGACAGGGGGTACAAGAGACCCAGTACTTC	CASSQEGQGVQETQYF
TRBD1	NA	TRBV15	TRBJ1-6	TGTGCCACCAGTCCCGACAGGGGATGGAATTCACCCCTCCACTTT	CATSPDRGWNSPLHF
TRBD1	NA	TRBV24-1	TRBJ2-3	TGTGCCACCAGTGAACCAGGGGGCTTAGATACGCAGTATTTT	CATSEPGGLDTQYF
TRBD2	NA	TRBV7-2	TRBJ2-2	TGTGCCAGCAGCCCAATAGCGGGGGTAAACACCGGGGAGCTGTTTTTT	CASSPIAGVNTGELFF
NA	NA	TRBV21-1	TRBJ2-7	TGCGGGGCTCGGCACCACGAGCAGTACTTC	CGARHHEQYF
NA	once	TRBV11-2	TRBJ1-5	TGTGCCAGCAGTCCCCACGCCAATCAGCCCCAGCATTTT	CASSPHANQPQHF
TRBD1	NA	TRBV4-1	TRBJ1-5	TGCGCCAGCAGCTTCCGGGACAGGGGGGACGATCAGCCCCAGCATTTT	CASSFRDRGDDQPQHF
NA	NA	TRBV5-6	TRBJ2-6	TGTGCCAGCAGCCCAAAGGGGGCTGGGGCCAACGTCCTGACTTTC	CASSPKGAGANVLTF
TRBD1	few	TRBV5-1	TRBJ2-1	TGCGCCAGCAGCTTGGCCCCACTGGGACAGGGGTACAATGAGCAGTTCTTC	CASSLAPLGQGYNEQFF
NA	NA	TRBV5-1	TRBJ2-2	TGCGCCAGCAGGCCTTTAAGACGCGACGGGGAGCTGTTTTTT	CASRPLRRDGELFF
NA	NA	TRBV5-1	TRBJ2-2	TGCGCCAGCAGCCGCCGTTTGGGGGGCGGGAACACCGGGGAGCTGTTTTTT	CASSRRLGGGNTGELFF
NA	NA	TRBV24-1	TRBJ2-3	TGTGCCACCAGTGACCCCTTGGGAGATACGCAGTATTTT	CATSDPLGDTQYF
TRBD1	NA	TRBV6-6	TRBJ1-1	TGTGCCAGCAGCCCGGGACAGGGGCGGAACACTGAAGCTTTCTTT	CASSPGQGRNTEAFF
NA	few	TRBV7-6	TRBJ2-7	TGTGCCAGCAGCTTAGGCGACTTCTACGAGCAGTACTTC	CASSLGDFYEQYF
NA	NA	TRBV7-6	TRBJ1-1	TGTGCCAGCAGCTCCACCCCTGAAGCTTTCTTT	CASSSTPEAFF
NA	NA	TRBV19	TRBJ1-4	TGTGCCAGTAGTAAGGGGCGGAGGGATGCAACTAATGAAAAACTGTTTTTT	CASSKGRRDATNEKLFF
TRBD2	NA	TRBV5-4	TRBJ2-1	TGTGCCAGCAGCTCCGGCGGGACTAGCGGGGTGCATGAGCAGTTCTTC	CASSSGGTSGVHEQFF
NA	NA	TRBV12-5	TRBJ1-5	TGTGCTAGTGGTTTTGGGCAGGGCGGTAGCAATCAGCCCCAGCATTTT	CASGFGQGGSNQPQHF
NA	NA	TRBV3-1/TRBV3-2	TRBJ1-2	TGTGCCAGCAGCCAAGAAGTAGGGGGGCATGGCTACACCTTC	CASSQEVGGHGYTF
NA	NA	TRBV5-1	TRBJ2-7	TGCGCCAGCAGCTTGGGACAAGACTACGAGCAGTACTTC	CASSLGQDYEQYF
NA	NA	TRBV27	TRBJ2-6	TGTGCCAGCAGCTCAGACGGCTCTGGGGCCAACGTCCTGACTTTC	CASSSDGSGANVLTF
NA	NA	TRBV7-3	TRBJ2-5	TGTGCCAGCAGCGAATATAGCGGTCAAGAGACCCAGTACTTC	CASSEYSGQETQYF
NA	once	TRBV6-6	TRBJ2-2	TGTGCCAGCAGGATTGGGGTGAACACCGGGGAGCTGTTTTTT	CASRIGVNTGELFF
NA	few	TRBV19	TRBJ1-5	TGTGCCAGTAGTTGGTCGTATAATCAGCCCCAGCATTTT	CASSWSYNQPQHF
NA	NA	TRBV19	TRBJ1-2	TGTGCCAGCACGAGGGACATGGACTATGGCTACACCTTC	CASTRDMDYGYTF
NA	NA	TRBV5-6	TRBJ2-7	TGTGCCAGCAGCTTGGGAGGGGGACACGAGCAGTACTTC	CASSLGGGHEQYF
NA	once	TRBV24-1	TRBJ1-2	TGTGCCACCAGCGGGGGGTATGGCTACACCTTC	CATSGGYGYTF
NA	NA	TRBV3-1/TRBV3-2	TRBJ2-7	TGTGCCAGCAGCCAAGTTCGTTTAGGGGGTAAGCTCGACGAGCAGTACTTC	CASSQVRLGGKLDEQYF
NA	NA	TRBV4-1	TRBJ2-7	TGCGCCAGCAGCCATCCGGGAAGGTCCTACGAGCAGTACTTC	CASSHPGRSYEQYF
TRBD1	NA	TRBV7-8	TRBJ1-6	TGTGCCAGCAGCTCACAAACAGGGGATTCACCCCTCCACTTT	CASSSQTGDSPLHF
NA	large	TRBV11-3	TRBJ2-2	TGTGCCAGCAGAATCCGAGGGGCTAACACCGGGGAGCTGTTTTTT	CASRIRGANTGELFF
TRBD2	NA	TRBV3-1/TRBV3-2	TRBJ2-1	TGTGCCAGCAGCCAAGAAGCTCTGGGACTAGCGGGAGTCCGGCAGTTCTTC	CASSQEALGLAGVRQFF
NA	NA	TRBV6-5	TRBJ2-5	TGTGCCAGCAATTCAGGGGCACAAGAGACCCAGTACTTC	CASNSGAQETQYF